This is a list of T cell receptor beta chains from one sample in a study of OX40 agonist ivuxolimab in advanced cancers. Here immunoSEQ multiplex PCR was the method, and the copy in TCRdb shows in-frame clones only, minus some. The data contain about 70,000 clones, about 73% of them singletons. Specimen: CD4+ or CD8+ T cells sorted from blood, collected in a trial of the OX40 agonist ivuxolimab. All receptors come from an adult with an advanced solid tumor such as melanoma, head and neck, liver or kidney cancer. CDR3s include the opening cysteine and the closing phenylalanine or tryptophan. D genes are given only for firm matches.

d_call	j_call	v_call	cdr3_aa
NA	TRBJ1-2	TRBV7-2	CASSLNVAAGYGYTF
NA	TRBJ1-2	TRBV19	CASSMAGAYGYTF
NA	TRBJ1-1	TRBV18	CASSPLTIEKNTEAFF
TRBD1	TRBJ1-5	TRBV4-1	CASSRGTGPNQPQHF
NA	TRBJ1-3	TRBV6-5	CASSYRVGSSGNTIYF
TRBD2	TRBJ2-1	TRBV6-1	CASSEAGGPFEQFF
NA	TRBJ1-1	TRBV6-6	CASSDNPWTEAFF
NA	TRBJ1-2	TRBV7-9	CASSLGVDYGYTF
NA	TRBJ2-5	TRBV9	CASSVGTLETQYF
TRBD2	TRBJ2-3	TRBV29-1	CSVPRRGSTDTQYF
NA	TRBJ1-6	TRBV19	CASSFQGGSPLHF
NA	TRBJ2-3	TRBV19	CASRQSQDPGDTQYF
NA	TRBJ2-6	TRBV5-8	CASSSRASGANVLTF
NA	TRBJ1-4	TRBV7-9	CASSASSGNNEKLFF
NA	TRBJ2-3	TRBV7-2	CASSLLGQSTDTQYF
NA	NA	TRBV6-1	CASSEFGWSSYEQYF
TRBD2	TRBJ2-2	TRBV19	CASTPGGAGTGELFF
TRBD2	TRBJ2-3	TRBV5-8	CASSLGLGASTDTQYF
NA	TRBJ1-2	TRBV18	CASSRPGAGPFDGYTF